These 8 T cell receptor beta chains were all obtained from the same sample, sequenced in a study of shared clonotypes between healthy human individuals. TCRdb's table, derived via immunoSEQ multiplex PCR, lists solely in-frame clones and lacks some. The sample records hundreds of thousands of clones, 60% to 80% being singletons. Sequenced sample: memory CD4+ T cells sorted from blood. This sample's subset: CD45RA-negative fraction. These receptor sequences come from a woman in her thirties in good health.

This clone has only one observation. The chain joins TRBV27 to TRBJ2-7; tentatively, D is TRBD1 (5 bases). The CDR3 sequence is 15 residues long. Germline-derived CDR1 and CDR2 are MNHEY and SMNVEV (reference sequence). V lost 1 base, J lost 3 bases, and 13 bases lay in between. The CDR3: CASSLLPGSSYEQYF. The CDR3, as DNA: TGTGCCAGCAGTTTATTACCAGGGTCGAGCTACGAGCAGTACTTC.

CDR3 sequence: CASSVKGGYTEAFF. The DNA for the CDR3 is TGTGCCAGTAGTGTCAAGGGGGGATACACTGAAGCTTTCTTT. The chain joins TRBV19 to TRBJ1-1; possible D gene TRBD1, 6 bases. V gave up 5 bases and J gave up 3 bases, with 13 bases separating them. The CDR3 spans 14 residues. Germline V gives CDR1 LNHDA, CDR2 SQIVND (reference sequence).

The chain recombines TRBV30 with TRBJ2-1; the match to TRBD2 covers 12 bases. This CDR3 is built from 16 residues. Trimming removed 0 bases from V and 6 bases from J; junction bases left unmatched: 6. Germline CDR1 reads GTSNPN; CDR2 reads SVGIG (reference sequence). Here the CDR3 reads CAWSVGLAGGPNEQFF. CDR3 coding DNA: TGTGCCTGGAGTGTGGGTCTAGCGGGAGGGCCCAATGAGCAGTTCTTC.

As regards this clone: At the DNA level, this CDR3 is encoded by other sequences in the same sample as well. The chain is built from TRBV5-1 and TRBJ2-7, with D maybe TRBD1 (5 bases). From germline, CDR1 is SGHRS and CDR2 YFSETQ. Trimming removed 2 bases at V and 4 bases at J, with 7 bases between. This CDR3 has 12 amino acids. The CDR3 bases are TGCGCCAGCAGCTTTCAGGGATACGAGCAGTACTTC. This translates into CASSFQGYEQYF.

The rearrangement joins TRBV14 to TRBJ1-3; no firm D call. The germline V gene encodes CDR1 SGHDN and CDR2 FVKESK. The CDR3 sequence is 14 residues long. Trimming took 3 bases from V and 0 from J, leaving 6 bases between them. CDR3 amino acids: CASSQLASGNTIYF. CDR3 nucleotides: TGTGCCAGCAGCCAGTTGGCCTCTGGAAACACCATATATTTT.

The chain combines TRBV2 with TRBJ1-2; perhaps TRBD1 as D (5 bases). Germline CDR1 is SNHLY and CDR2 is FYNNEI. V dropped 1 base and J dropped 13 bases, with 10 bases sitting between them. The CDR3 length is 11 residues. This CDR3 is CASSEGGPPTF. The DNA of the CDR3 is TGTGCCAGCAGTGAAGGGGGACCCCCCACCTTC.

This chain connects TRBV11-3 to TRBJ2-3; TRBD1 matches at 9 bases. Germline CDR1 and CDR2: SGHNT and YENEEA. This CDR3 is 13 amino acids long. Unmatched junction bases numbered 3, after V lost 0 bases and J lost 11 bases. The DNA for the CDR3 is TGTGCCAGCAGCTTAGACCCGGGACAGGGGCAGTATTTT. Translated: CASSLDPGQGQYF.

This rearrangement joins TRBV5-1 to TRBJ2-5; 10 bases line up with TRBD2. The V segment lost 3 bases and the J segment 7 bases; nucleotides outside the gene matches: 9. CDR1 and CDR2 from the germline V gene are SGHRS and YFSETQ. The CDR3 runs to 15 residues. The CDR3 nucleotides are TGCGCCAGCAGCTCGTGGAGCGGGAGGGAAATGACCCAGTACTTC. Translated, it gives CASSSWSGREMTQYF.